These T cell receptor beta chains were read from a single sample in a study of vaccination and CD4 T cells after COVID-19. Their target antigens are unknown. A single record per CDR3 protein comes from TCRdb applying MiXCR to the PCR reads. This sample has about 20,000 distinct CDR3 sequences; 55% occur once, and the top ten carry over 9%. Specimen: CD4+ T cells from blood, cultured in vitro. These TCRs come from a human donor who had recovered from COVID-19. Each CDR3 is given without its conserved first and last residue. The D gene is left open where the match is weak.

TRBV30	TRBD2	TRBJ2-5	AWRIAGVETQY
TRBV7-2	TRBD1	TRBJ1-1	ASSPGGARTEAF
TRBV20-1	NA	TRBJ2-3	SAGARVEGRTDTQY
TRBV18	TRBD2	TRBJ2-3	ASSPSGRPDTQY
TRBV6-5	NA	TRBJ1-1	ASSSSGQGETEAF
TRBV2	TRBD1	TRBJ2-5	ASRPDRGRETQY
TRBV5-1	NA	TRBJ1-2	ATTDREGGGYT
TRBV19	NA	TRBJ1-3	ASQTSLFGTIY
TRBV18	TRBD1	TRBJ1-1	ASSSGQGEAF
TRBV27	NA	TRBJ1-1	ASRRQMNTEAF
TRBV6-1	NA	TRBJ1-2	ASQENRLQGVGGYT
TRBV10-2	NA	TRBJ1-5	ASKAGLLNQPQH
TRBV28	TRBD2	TRBJ2-5	ASSSSGRRAQETQY
TRBV7-3	TRBD2	TRBJ2-3	ASSFLAEGTDTQY
TRBV6-2/TRBV6-3	TRBD1	TRBJ1-5	ASRVTGNQPQH
TRBV7-6	NA	TRBJ2-7	ASSPRGLGQGEQY
TRBV6-1	TRBD1	TRBJ1-2	ASIDPGDREYGYT
TRBV7-3	NA	TRBJ1-3	ASSLSPAGSGNTIY
TRBV20-1	NA	TRBJ2-7	SAILTGLGYEQY
TRBV5-1	NA	TRBJ2-7	ASSLGDNEQY
TRBV27	TRBD1	TRBJ1-5	ASRDRENQPQH
TRBV15	NA	TRBJ1-1	ATSGFHSAKAF
TRBV11-1	NA	TRBJ2-3	ASSLGNMGPDTQY
TRBV6-1	TRBD1	TRBJ1-2	ASNRQGPNYGYT
TRBV27	TRBD1	TRBJ1-1	ASSPRDRGTEAF
TRBV7-2	NA	TRBJ2-7	ASSLTPPLVFRGNEQY
TRBV20-1	TRBD2	TRBJ2-1	SARDPNIAGSSYNEQF
TRBV29-1	TRBD1	TRBJ1-1	SVLGTGNTEAF
TRBV5-1	TRBD1	TRBJ2-7	ASSWTGSYEQY
TRBV6-2/TRBV6-3	NA	TRBJ1-2	ASSVMTPGRGYT
TRBV10-3	NA	TRBJ2-7	AISETDWEQY
TRBV5-1	NA	TRBJ2-5	ASRTEETQY
TRBV11-2	NA	TRBJ1-1	ASSLEARVRTEAF
TRBV5-1	TRBD1	TRBJ1-2	ASSLDRAGYT
TRBV20-1	TRBD1	TRBJ1-4	SARGDREYEKLF
TRBV11-2	NA	TRBJ1-2	ASSSRQNYGYT
TRBV27	TRBD1	TRBJ1-5	ASSPLDRANQPQH
TRBV5-1	TRBD1	TRBJ1-1	ASSRDDRGSSAF
TRBV20-1	TRBD1	TRBJ1-5	SARPAEGQFSNQPQH
TRBV7-2	NA	TRBJ2-3	ASSLDGGSTNTQY
TRBV6-1	NA	TRBJ1-1	ASEGRF
TRBV27	TRBD2	TRBJ2-1	ASIALAGNNEQF
TRBV5-4	TRBD2	TRBJ2-5	ASSGLAGVGGETQY